This T cell receptor beta chain was captured in a study of shared clonotypes between healthy human individuals. For the study at large: Used for every donor were three CD4 naive, three CD4 memory, two CD8 naive and one CD8 memory plate. General observations from the study: Naive CD4 clonotypes overlapped across several donors at roughly 4.5%. Non-shared clonotypes displayed generation probabilities falling below those of clonotypes present in all four donors.

Regarding this clone: Its cognate antigen is unknown.

TCRdb's table, derived via immunoSEQ multiplex PCR, lists solely in-frame clones and lacks some. The sample holds over 2 million clones, 90% to 95% seen once. The CDR3 length is 16 residues. V lost 4 bases and J 3 bases, leaving 18 bases between the germline ends. Per germline, CDR1 SGHNT and CDR2 YENEEA. Sequencing was done on a sample of naive CD4+ T cells sorted from blood. Subset indicated: CD45RA+ positively selected. The V and J genes are TRBV11-3 and TRBJ1-2; no reliable D call. The sequence was collected from a man aged 18 to 29 in good health. Here the CDR3 DNA reads TGTGCCAGCAGCTCACAGAACCGGGCTCTATACTATGGCTACACCTTC. Translated: CASSSQNRALYYGYTF.